The clone carrying this T cell receptor beta chain was detected once. No antigen is known for it. This sample was included in a study of T cells in localized non-small cell lung cancer. CDR3 length: 14 residues. Trimming took off 3 bases at V and 0 bases at J, with 6 bases between the two ends. Germline V gives CDR1 WSHSY, CDR2 SAAADI. TCRdb's copy holds only in-frame clones and misses some; the assay was immunoSEQ multiplex PCR. The sample includes roughly 2,400 clones, around a quarter of them seen just once. Overall study results and limits: Longer overall survival associated with higher blood T cell density; shorter survival with higher adjacent-lung clonality. The study detected a median roughly 61 of the top 100 tumor clones in adjacent lung. T cell clonality was highest in uninvolved adjacent lung, above tumor. Because only a single region of the tumor was sequenced, heterogeneity remains possible.

The sample consisted of lung tumor tissue, taken before any cancer treatment. The chain carries TRBV10-2 and TRBJ1-5; no clear D. The receptor was derived from a male donor at least 60 years old with stage III squamous cell lung carcinoma. The CDR3 sequence: CASSDYISNQPQHF. DNA of the CDR3: TGCGCCAGCAGTGACTACATTAGCAATCAGCCCCAGCATTTT.